The clone carrying this TCR beta chain was picked up one time. The antigen remains unidentified. The sample belongs to a study of OX40 agonist ivuxolimab in advanced cancers. About the research overall: The treatment was a fully human IgG2 OX40 agonist, ivuxolimab. Broader study findings: In the 0.1 to 3.0 mg/kg range, CD4+ and CD8+ blood T cells had expanded clonally by week 6.

Only in-frame clones appear in the TCRdb table, and some are missing; sequencing was by immunoSEQ multiplex PCR. The sample carries 65,000 to 90,000 clones, over 75% recorded once. The sequence came from an adult with an advanced solid tumor such as melanoma, head and neck, liver or kidney cancer. Material: CD4+ or CD8+ T cells sorted from blood, obtained in a trial of the OX40 agonist ivuxolimab.

CDR3 loop: CASSLIFRREQFF. DNA for the CDR3: TGTGCCAGCAGCTTGATCTTTCGTCGTGAGCAGTTCTTC. The chain joins TRBV11-3 to TRBJ2-1, with no clear D. Germline assignment: CDR1 SGHNT and CDR2 YENEEA. The V gene lost 3 bases and the J gene lost 9 bases, with 12 bases spanning the gap. The CDR3 contains 13 residues.